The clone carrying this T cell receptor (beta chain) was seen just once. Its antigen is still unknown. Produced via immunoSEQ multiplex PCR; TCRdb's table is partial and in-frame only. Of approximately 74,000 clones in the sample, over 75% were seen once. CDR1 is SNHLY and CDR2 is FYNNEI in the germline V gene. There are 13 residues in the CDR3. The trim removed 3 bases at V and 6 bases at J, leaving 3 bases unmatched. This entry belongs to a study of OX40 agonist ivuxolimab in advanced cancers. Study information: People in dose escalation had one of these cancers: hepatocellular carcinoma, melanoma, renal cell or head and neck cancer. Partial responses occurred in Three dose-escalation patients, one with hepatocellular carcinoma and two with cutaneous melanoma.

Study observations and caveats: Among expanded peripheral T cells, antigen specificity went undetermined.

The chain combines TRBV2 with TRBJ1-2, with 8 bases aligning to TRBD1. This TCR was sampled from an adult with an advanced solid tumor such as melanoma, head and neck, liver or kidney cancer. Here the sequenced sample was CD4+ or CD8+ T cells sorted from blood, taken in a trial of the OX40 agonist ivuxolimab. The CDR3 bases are TGTGCCAGCAGTGATCAGGGGGCGGATGGCTACACCTTC. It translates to CASSDQGADGYTF.